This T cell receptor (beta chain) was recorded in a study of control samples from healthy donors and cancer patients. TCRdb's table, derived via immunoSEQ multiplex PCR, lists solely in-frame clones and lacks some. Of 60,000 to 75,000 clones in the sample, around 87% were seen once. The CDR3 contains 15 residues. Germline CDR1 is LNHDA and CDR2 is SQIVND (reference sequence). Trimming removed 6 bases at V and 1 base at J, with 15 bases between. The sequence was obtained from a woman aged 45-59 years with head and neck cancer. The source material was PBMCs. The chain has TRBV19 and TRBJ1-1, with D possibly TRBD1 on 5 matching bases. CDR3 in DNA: TGTGCCAGTAGGCCGGCTGGACACCGGAACACTGAAGCTTTCTTT. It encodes CASRPAGHRNTEAFF.